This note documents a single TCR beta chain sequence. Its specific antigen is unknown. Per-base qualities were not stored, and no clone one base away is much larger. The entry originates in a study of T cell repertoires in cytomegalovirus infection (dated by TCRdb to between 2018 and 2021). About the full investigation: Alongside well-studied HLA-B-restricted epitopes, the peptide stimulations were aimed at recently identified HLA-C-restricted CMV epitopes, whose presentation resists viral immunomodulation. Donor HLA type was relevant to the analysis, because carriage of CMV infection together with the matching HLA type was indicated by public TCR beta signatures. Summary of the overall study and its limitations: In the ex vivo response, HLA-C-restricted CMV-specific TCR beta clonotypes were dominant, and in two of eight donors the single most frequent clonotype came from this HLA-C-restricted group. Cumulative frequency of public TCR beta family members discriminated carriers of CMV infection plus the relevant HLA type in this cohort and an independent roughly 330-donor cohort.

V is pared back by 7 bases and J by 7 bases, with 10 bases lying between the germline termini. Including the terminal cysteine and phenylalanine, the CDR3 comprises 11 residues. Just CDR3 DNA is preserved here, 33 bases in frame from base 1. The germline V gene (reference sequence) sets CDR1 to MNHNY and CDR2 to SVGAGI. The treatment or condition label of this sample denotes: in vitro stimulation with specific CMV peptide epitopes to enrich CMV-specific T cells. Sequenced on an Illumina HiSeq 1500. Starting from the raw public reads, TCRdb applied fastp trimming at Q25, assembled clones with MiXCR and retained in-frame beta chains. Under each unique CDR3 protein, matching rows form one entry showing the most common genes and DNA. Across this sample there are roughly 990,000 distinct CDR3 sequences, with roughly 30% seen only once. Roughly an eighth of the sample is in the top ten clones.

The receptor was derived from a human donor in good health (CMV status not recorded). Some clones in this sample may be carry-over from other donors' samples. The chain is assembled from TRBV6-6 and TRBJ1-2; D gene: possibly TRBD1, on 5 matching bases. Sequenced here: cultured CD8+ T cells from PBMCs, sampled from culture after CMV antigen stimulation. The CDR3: CASMEQGGYTF. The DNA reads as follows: TGTGCCAGCATGGAGCAGGGTGGCTACACCTTC.